In this sample, the clone carrying this T cell receptor beta chain turned up a few times. These data come from a study of human T cells and chemical hapten exposure. Time point reported: pre-sensitization, week 0. The treatment denotes: therapeutic diphenylcyclopropenone sensitization with weekly scalp DPC. MiXCR, applied by TCRdb to the RACE reads, yields one record per CDR3 protein. The data show 240,000 or so distinct CDR3 sequences, approximately 8.6% seen once. The V end lost 1 base, the J end lost 7 bases, and 10 bases lay between the germline ends. Germline V gene data show CDR1 as DFQATT and CDR2 as SNEGSKA (reference sequence). The CDR3 covers 13 residues.

The chain couples TRBV20-1 to TRBJ2-2; no definite D call. The sequence came from a woman in her thirties or forties with alopecia areata. Some clones in this sample may be carry-over from other donors' samples. The sample here was whole blood, taken in connection with sensitization to the hapten diphenylcyclopropenone (DPC). CDR3 DNA sequence: TGCAGTGCTAGAGTACCCAGCAACGGGGAGCTGTTTTTT. This gives the protein CSARVPSNGELFF.